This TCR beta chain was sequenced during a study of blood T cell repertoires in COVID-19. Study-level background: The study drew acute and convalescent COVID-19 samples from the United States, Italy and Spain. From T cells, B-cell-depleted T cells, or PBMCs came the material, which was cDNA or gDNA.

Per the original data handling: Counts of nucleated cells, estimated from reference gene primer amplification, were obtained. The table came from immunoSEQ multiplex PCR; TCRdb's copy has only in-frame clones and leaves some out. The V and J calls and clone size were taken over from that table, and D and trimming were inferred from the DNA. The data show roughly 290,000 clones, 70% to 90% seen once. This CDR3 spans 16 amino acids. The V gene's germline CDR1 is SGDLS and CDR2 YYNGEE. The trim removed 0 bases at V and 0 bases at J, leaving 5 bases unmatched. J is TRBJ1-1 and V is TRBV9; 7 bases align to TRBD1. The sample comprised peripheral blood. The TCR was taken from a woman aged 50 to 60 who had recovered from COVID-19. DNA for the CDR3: TGTGCCAGCAGCGTAGATAGGGACAGCCTGAACACTGAAGCTTTCTTT. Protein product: CASSVDRDSLNTEAFF.